This TCR beta chain appears in the sequencing data of a study of T cell clonotyping in hematopoietic cell transplantation. Regarding time point: recipient sample about 28 days before transplant, after cytoreduction. Sequencing was performed with immunoSEQ multiplex PCR; in TCRdb, only in-frame clones are kept and a portion is missing. The sample consists of nearly 5,500 clones, 80% to 90% of them appearing once. This clone was seen only a few times. CDR3 length equals 17 residues. J gave up 7 bases and V 2 bases, and 7 bases lay outside the gene matches. The germline CDR1 and CDR2 sequences are SGHVS and FQNEAQ.

The sample was peripheral blood mononuclear cells, taken before stem cell transplant. The chain is built from TRBV7-8 and TRBJ2-1, with TRBD2 matching over 14 bases. This TCR derives from a man between 60 and 75 years old with acute myeloid leukemia. Some clones in this sample may be carry-over from other donors' samples. CDR3 sequence reads: CASSLPPRLAGGNEQFF. CDR3 DNA sequence: TGTGCCAGCAGCTTACCCCCTCGACTAGCGGGAGGGAATGAGCAGTTCTTC.